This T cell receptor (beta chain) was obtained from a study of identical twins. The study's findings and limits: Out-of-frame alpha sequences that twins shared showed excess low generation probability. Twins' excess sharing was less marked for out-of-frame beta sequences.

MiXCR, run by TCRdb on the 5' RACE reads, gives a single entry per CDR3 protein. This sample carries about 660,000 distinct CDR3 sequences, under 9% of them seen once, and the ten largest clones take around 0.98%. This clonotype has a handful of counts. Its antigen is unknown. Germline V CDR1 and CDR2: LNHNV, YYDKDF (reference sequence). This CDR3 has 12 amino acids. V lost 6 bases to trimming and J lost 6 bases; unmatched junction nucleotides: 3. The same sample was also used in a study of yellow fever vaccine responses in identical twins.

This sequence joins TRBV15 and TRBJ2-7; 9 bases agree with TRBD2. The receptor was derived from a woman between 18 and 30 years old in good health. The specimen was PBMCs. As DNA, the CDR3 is TGTGCCACCAGAGGCGGGAGGGGCGAGCAGTACTTC. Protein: CATRGGRGEQYF.